Below are 28 T cell receptor beta chains sequenced from a single sample in a study of Ad26.COV2.S vaccination and SARS-CoV-2 variants. Clones were read by immunoSEQ multiplex PCR, and TCRdb kept only the in-frame ones, dropping some. The sample consists of under 500,000 clones, about 92% of them appearing once. Stated treatment: 19 received Ad26.COV2.S at low or high dose, single or two shots; about 5 received placebo; per-sample allocation not given. The study sampled participants on day 63 after the first vaccine or placebo injection. The sequencing here drew on peripheral blood, taken in a trial of Ad26.COV2.S vaccine versus placebo. These TCRs come from a person aged 18 to 59 who received the Ad26.COV2.S COVID-19 vaccine or a placebo.

This chain connects TRBV28 to TRBJ2-7; D call uncertain. Germline V gene lookup returns CDR1 MDHEN and CDR2 SYDVKM. This CDR3 comprises 12 residues. The V and J ends lost 8 bases and 2 bases respectively, with 10 bases between them. CDR3 in amino acids: CASEASPYEQYF. CDR3 in DNA: TGTGCCAGCGAAGCGTCCCCCTACGAGCAGTACTTC.

This sequence joins TRBV20-1 and TRBJ2-5, with D hard to call. There are 11 residues in the CDR3. Germline CDR1 reads DFQATT; CDR2 reads SNEGSKA (reference sequence). V dropped 6 bases and J dropped 2 bases, with 7 bases sitting between them. The CDR3 DNA sequence: TGCAGTGCGGGGAAACAAGAGACCCAGTACTTC. As protein: CSAGKQETQYF.

The genes are TRBV5-4 and TRBJ2-7; 10 bases match TRBD2. With V trimmed by 4 bases and J by 3 bases, 4 bases remained unmatched. CDR3 length equals 14 residues. Germline V gene sequence: CDR1 SGHNT, CDR2 YYREEE (reference sequence). The CDR3 loop reads CASSRSGGIYEQYF. The CDR3 coding sequence is TGTGCCAGCAGCCGTAGCGGGGGGATCTACGAGCAGTACTTC.

The chain couples TRBV11-2 to TRBJ2-7, with TRBD1 matching over 8 bases. CDR3 length equals 16 residues. Germline values: CDR1 SGHAT, CDR2 FQNNGV. After removal of 2 bases from V and 2 bases from J, the junction contained 8 bases not matched to a gene. The DNA of the CDR3 is TGTGCCAGCAGCTTATCGCAGGGGGCGCTTACCTACGAGCAGTACTTC. It yields the protein CASSLSQGALTYEQYF.

The V call is TRBV7-9, the J call TRBJ2-3; 12 bases align to TRBD2. The CDR3 runs 16 residues. Germline V gene data show CDR1 as SEHNR and CDR2 as FQNEAQ (reference sequence). V was pared by 5 bases and J by 4 bases, with 7 bases of the junction left unmatched. The CDR3 loop is CASSHGLAGSPDTQYF. The CDR3 DNA reads TGTGCCAGCAGCCACGGACTAGCGGGGTCCCCAGATACGCAGTATTTT.

The genes are TRBV7-9 and TRBJ1-2, with 11 bases lining up with TRBD1. Germline loops: CDR1 SEHNR, CDR2 FQNEAQ (reference sequence). Trimming removed 5 bases from V and 4 bases from J; junction bases left unmatched: 9. The CDR3 loop spans 16 amino acids. The CDR3 DNA reads as TGTGCCAGCAGCCCAAGCGGGACAGGGGGAACCTATGGCTACACCTTC. Amino acid sequence: CASSPSGTGGTYGYTF. The variable domain in full, with the rest retrieved from reference TRBV7-9 and TRBJ1-2, is DTGVSQNPRHKITKRGQNVTFRCDPISEHNRLYWYRQTLGQGPEFLTYFQNEAQLEKSRLLSDRFSAERPKGSFSTLEIQRTEQGDSAMYLCASSPSGTGGTYGYTFGSGTRLTVV.

This sequence joins TRBV7-8 and TRBJ1-3, with no clear D. Trimming cost V 4 bases and J 0 bases, with 7 bases left between them. The CDR3 sequence is 14 residues long. CDR1 and CDR2 from the germline V gene are SGHVS and FQNEAQ. The CDR3 DNA follows: TGTGCCAGCAGCTCTGGATACTCTGGAAACACCATATATTTT. It yields the protein CASSSGYSGNTIYF.

The CDR3 is CASSSGTGSNQPQHF. Here the CDR3 DNA reads TGTGCCAGCAGTTCAGGGACAGGGAGCAATCAGCCCCAGCATTTT. The chain is built from TRBV28 and TRBJ1-5; 9 nucleotides line up with TRBD1. Per germline, CDR1 MDHEN and CDR2 SYDVKM. V lost 4 bases and J lost 1; bases outside the gene matches: 2. This CDR3 is 15 amino acids long.

This clone was observed once. The rearrangement joins TRBV5-6 to TRBJ1-3; D not resolved. CDR1 SGHDT and CDR2 YYEEEE come from the germline V gene. The CDR3 runs 15 residues. V was shortened by 1 base and J by 0 bases, with 8 bases between the two germline ends. CDR3 loop: CASSLFRGSGNTIYF. The CDR3 DNA reads as TGTGCCAGCAGCTTGTTCAGAGGCTCTGGAAACACCATATATTTT.

The chain joins TRBV19 to TRBJ1-5; no reliable D call. V was cut by 5 bases and J by 4 bases, with 9 bases left in between. Germline assignment: CDR1 LNHDA and CDR2 SQIVND (reference sequence). The CDR3 is 13 amino acids. CDR3 sequence (DNA): TGTGCCAGTAGTTTACAGACGAATCAGCCCCAGCATTTT. Its protein product is CASSLQTNQPQHF.

The gene calls are TRBV7-8 and TRBJ1-1; the match to TRBD1 covers 9 bases. The CDR3 is 18 residues long. From germline, CDR1 is SGHVS and CDR2 FQNEAQ. V dropped 5 bases and J dropped 3; count of bases not matched to a gene: 16. In DNA form, the CDR3 reads TGTGCCAGCAGCCGAGACCGGGACAGGGAATTTGGGGACACTGAAGCTTTCTTT. This translates into CASSRDRDREFGDTEAFF.

The rearrangement links TRBV7-9 to TRBJ2-5; D might be TRBD1 (5 bases). The germline CDR1 and CDR2 sequences are SEHNR and FQNEAQ (reference sequence). Trimming stripped 6 bases from V and 0 bases from J, with 17 bases between. This CDR3 comprises 16 residues. In DNA, the CDR3 is TGTGCCAGCAGATCCCCGCCGACAGAGTACCAAGAGACCCAGTACTTC. As protein: CASRSPPTEYQETQYF. Full variable domain (rest looked up from reference TRBV7-9 and TRBJ2-5): DTGVSQNPRHKITKRGQNVTFRCDPISEHNRLYWYRQTLGQGPEFLTYFQNEAQLEKSRLLSDRFSAERPKGSFSTLEIQRTEQGDSAMYLCASRSPPTEYQETQYFGPGTRLLVL.

This chain links TRBV5-4 with TRBJ2-3; D is ambiguous. The V gene's germline CDR1 is SGHNT and CDR2 YYREEE (reference sequence). The CDR3 has 13 amino acids. The ends were cut back, 0 bases at V and 2 bases at J, with 4 bases in the middle. The CDR3 protein is CASSLAFTDTQYF. The CDR3 coding sequence is TGTGCCAGCAGCTTGGCCTTCACAGATACGCAGTATTTT.

The rearrangement links TRBV28 to TRBJ1-4, with a tentative D call TRBD1 (6 bases). V dropped 5 bases and J dropped 3 bases, with 13 bases sitting between them. The germline CDR1 and CDR2 sequences are MDHEN and SYDVKM. The CDR3 is 15 residues long. The CDR3 protein is CASSDQGWPNEKLFF. The CDR3 DNA sequence: TGTGCCAGCAGTGATCAGGGGTGGCCTAATGAAAAACTGTTTTTT.

This clone was observed a single time. This rearrangement joins TRBV5-8 to TRBJ1-1; D not resolved. Trimming stripped 4 bases from V and 5 bases from J, with 15 bases between. This CDR3 spans 14 amino acids. CDR1 is SGHTS, CDR2 YDEGEE, per germline. CDR3 protein: CASSRRTGKTEAFF. The CDR3 DNA sequence: TGTGCCAGCAGCAGAAGGACGGGGAAAACTGAAGCTTTCTTT.

V usage is TRBV6-5 and J usage is TRBJ1-1, with D hard to call. The V end lost 7 bases, the J end lost 0 bases, and 12 bases lay between the germline ends. The CDR3 sequence is 14 residues long. Germline values: CDR1 MNHEY, CDR2 SVGAGI. The CDR3 region has the DNA TGTGCCAGCACGGCAGGCATGATGAACACTGAAGCTTTCTTT. As protein: CASTAGMMNTEAFF.

CDR3 region: CAISEAGADTQYF. In nucleotides, the CDR3 is TGTGCCATCAGTGAGGCAGGGGCAGATACGCAGTATTTT. This chain uses TRBV10-3 with TRBJ2-3; TRBD1 is a possible D gene (6 bases). The CDR3 contains 13 residues. Germline assignment: CDR1 ENHRY and CDR2 SYGVKD. V was trimmed by 2 bases and J by 4 bases, leaving 7 bases between them.

The rearrangement uses TRBV29-1 and TRBJ2-5; tentatively, D is TRBD1 (5 bases). Germline V gene data show CDR1 as SQVTM and CDR2 as ANQGSEA. V lost 3 bases to trimming and J lost 7 bases, with 9 bases between them. The CDR3 totals 11 residues. CDR3 loop: CSVEERGTQYF. The CDR3 DNA reads TGCAGCGTTGAGGAAAGGGGGACCCAGTACTTC. The full variable domain, its missing parts supplied by reference TRBV29-1 and TRBJ2-5, is SAVISQKPSRDICQRGTSLTIQCQVDSQVTMMFWYRQQPGQSLTLIATANQGSEATYESGFVIDKFPISRPNLTFSTLTVSNMSPEDSSIYLCSVEERGTQYFGPGTRLLVL.

The J gene is TRBJ1-3, the V gene TRBV29-1; D call uncertain. CDR1 and CDR2 from the germline V gene are SQVTM and ANQGSEA. The V and J ends lost 7 bases and 0 bases respectively, with 10 bases between them. This CDR3 has 13 amino acids. This CDR3 reads CSGSGASGNTIYF. The CDR3 DNA reads as TGCAGCGGTTCAGGCGCCTCTGGAAACACCATATATTTT.

The chain uses TRBV7-2 and TRBJ2-2; weak D call: TRBD1 (7 bases). Germline V lookup: CDR1 SGHTA, CDR2 FQGNSA. Trimming took off 2 bases at V and 6 bases at J, with 16 bases between the two ends. The CDR3 consists of 16 residues. CDR3 bases: TGTGCCAGCAGCTTACTACCAGGGGGGAAGGCCGGGGAGCTGTTTTTT. Translation gives CASSLLPGGKAGELFF.

The genes are TRBV27 and TRBJ2-1; D may be TRBD1 or TRBD2 (5 bases each). This CDR3 has 20 amino acids. The germline V gene has CDR1 MNHEY and CDR2 SMNVEV (reference sequence). Trimming left V 4 bases short and J 3 bases short, with 28 bases between. CDR3 coding DNA: TGTGCCAGCAGTTCTCTTCCCGGGACGACCCCGCACTCTGTCTACAATGAGCAGTTCTTC. Amino acids: CASSSLPGTTPHSVYNEQFF.

The gene calls are TRBV7-6 and TRBJ2-2, with 10 bases matching TRBD1. Germline V CDR1 and CDR2: SGHVS, FNYEAQ. Unmatched junction bases numbered 6, after V lost 1 base and J lost 4 bases. This CDR3 region has 17 residues. The CDR3 is CASSLEGQGVGTGELFF. CDR3 DNA sequence: TGTGCCAGCAGCTTAGAAGGACAGGGGGTTGGCACCGGGGAGCTGTTTTTT.

V is TRBV5-5 and J is TRBJ2-2, with a possible D match to TRBD2 (6 bases). Trimming removed 1 base from V and 0 bases from J, with 13 bases in between. This CDR3 is built from 17 residues. Germline V gene data show CDR1 as SGHKS and CDR2 as YYEKEE (reference sequence). CDR3 nucleotide sequence: TGTGCCAGCAGCTTGATAGGCAGACTAGCGAACACCGGGGAGCTGTTTTTT. Its protein product is CASSLIGRLANTGELFF.

The chain joins TRBV6-2 or TRBV6-3 to TRBJ2-3, with 12 positions matching TRBD2. Trimming removed 5 bases from V and 3 bases from J; junction bases left unmatched: 0. This CDR3 contains 14 residues. Germline V gene sequence: CDR1 MNHEY, CDR2 SVGEGT. The CDR3 DNA sequence: TGTGCCAGCAGTACTAGCGGGGGGACAGATACGCAGTATTTT. Encoded protein: CASSTSGGTDTQYF.

The V gene is TRBV18, the J gene TRBJ2-1; TRBD1 matches 7 bases. Germline CDR1 is KGHSH and CDR2 is LQKENI. CDR3 length: 13 amino acids. V lost 0 bases and J lost 10; bases outside the gene matches: 3. The CDR3 spells CASSPPHRGEQFF. The CDR3 DNA follows: TGTGCCAGCTCACCACCACACAGGGGAGAGCAGTTCTTC.

The genes are TRBV5-1 and TRBJ2-1, with 12 bases that match TRBD2. Germline CDR1 is SGHRS and CDR2 is YFSETQ. The V and J ends lost 1 base and 10 bases, in that order; junction bases with no gene match: 6. The CDR3 consists of 15 residues. CDR3 coding DNA: TGCGCCAGCAGCTTGCCTAGCGGGGGGGCCCAAGAGCAGTTCTTC. Its translation is CASSLPSGGAQEQFF.

The V call is TRBV6-1, the J call TRBJ2-7, with 11 bases lining up with TRBD2. The V and J ends lost 4 bases and 10 bases, in that order; junction bases with no gene match: 21. Germline V gene lookup returns CDR1 MNHNS and CDR2 SASEGT. The CDR3 covers 18 residues. The chain's CDR3 is CASSGFPPIAGGGMVQYF. For the CDR3, the DNA is TGTGCCAGCAGTGGCTTTCCCCCGATAGCGGGGGGGGGAATGGTACAGTACTTC.

The chain carries TRBV3-1 (or the pseudogene TRBV3-2) and TRBJ1-2; D is uncertain. The CDR3 is 14 residues long. V lost 0 bases and J lost 4, with 9 bases in between. Germline V gene lookup returns CDR1 LGHDT and CDR2 YNNKEL (reference sequence). The CDR3 loop reads CASSQDWELYGYTF. The CDR3 bases are TGTGCCAGCAGCCAAGATTGGGAGCTCTATGGCTACACCTTC.